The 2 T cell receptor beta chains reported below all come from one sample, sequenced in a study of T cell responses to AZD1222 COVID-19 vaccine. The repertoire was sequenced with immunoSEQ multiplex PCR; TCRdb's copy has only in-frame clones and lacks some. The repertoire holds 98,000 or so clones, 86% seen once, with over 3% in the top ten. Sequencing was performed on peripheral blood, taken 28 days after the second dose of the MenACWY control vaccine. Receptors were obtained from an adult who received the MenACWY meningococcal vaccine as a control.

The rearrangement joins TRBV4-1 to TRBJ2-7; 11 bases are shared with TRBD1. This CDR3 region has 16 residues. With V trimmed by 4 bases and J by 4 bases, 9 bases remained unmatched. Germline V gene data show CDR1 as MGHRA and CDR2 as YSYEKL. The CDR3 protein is CASSRNSGTGGYEQYF. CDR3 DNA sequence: TGCGCCAGCAGCCGTAATTCTGGGACAGGGGGATACGAGCAGTACTTC.

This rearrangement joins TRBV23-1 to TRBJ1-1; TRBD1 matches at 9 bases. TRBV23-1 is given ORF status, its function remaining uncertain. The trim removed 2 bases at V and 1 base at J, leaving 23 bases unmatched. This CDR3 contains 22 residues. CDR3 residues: CASSQRGQGGAGFPGGNTEAFF. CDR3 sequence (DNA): TGCGCCAGCAGTCAACGGGGACAGGGCGGTGCAGGTTTTCCCGGAGGGAACACTGAAGCTTTCTTT.